The T cell receptor (beta chain) described here comes from a study of blood T cell repertoires in COVID-19. Produced via immunoSEQ multiplex PCR; TCRdb's table is partial and in-frame only. This table has about 200,000 clones, roughly 88% appearing once. This clone was observed a single time. In the same sample, other DNA sequences code for this CDR3. The germline CDR1 and CDR2 sequences are KGHSH and LQKENI. There are 14 residues in the CDR3. V lost 2 bases, J lost 1 base, and 6 bases lay in between. The specimen was PBMCs or T cells enriched from blood (not recorded which). This clonotype was obtained from a man in his forties with acute COVID-19. V is TRBV18 and J is TRBJ1-3; a weak D match, TRBD1 (5 bases). In nucleotides, the CDR3 is TGTGCCAGCTCACCAGACAGTTCTGGAAACACCATATATTTT. Translated, it gives CASSPDSSGNTIYF.